This TCR beta chain was retrieved from a study of blood T cell repertoires in COVID-19. V lost 3 bases and J 0 bases, leaving 11 bases between the germline ends. Germline CDR1 reads MDHEN; CDR2 reads SYDVKM. CDR3 size: 15 residues. Sequencing was performed with immunoSEQ multiplex PCR; in TCRdb, only in-frame clones are kept and a portion is missing. This table has over 150,000 clones, over 80% appearing once. The genes are TRBV28 and TRBJ1-2; maybe TRBD1 (5 bases). Sequencing was carried out using peripheral blood. This clonotype originated in a woman in her seventies with COVID-19, enrolled during active disease. CDR3 region: CASSLGQGPNYGYTF. The CDR3 DNA sequence: TGTGCCAGCAGTTTGGGCCAGGGCCCTAACTATGGCTACACCTTC.